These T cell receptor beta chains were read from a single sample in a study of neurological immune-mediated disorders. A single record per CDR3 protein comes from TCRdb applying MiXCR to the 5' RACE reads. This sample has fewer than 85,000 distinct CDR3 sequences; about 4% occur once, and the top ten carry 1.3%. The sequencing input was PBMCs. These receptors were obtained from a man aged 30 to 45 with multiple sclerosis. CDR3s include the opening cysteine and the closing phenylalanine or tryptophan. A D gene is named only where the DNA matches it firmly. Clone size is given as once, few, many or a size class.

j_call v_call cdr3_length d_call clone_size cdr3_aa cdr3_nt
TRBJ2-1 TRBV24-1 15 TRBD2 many CATSGRASGYNEQFF TGTGCCACCAGCGGACGGGCTAGCGGCTACAATGAGCAGTTCTTC
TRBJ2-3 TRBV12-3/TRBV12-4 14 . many CASSRTAAGDTQYF TGTGCCAGCAGCCGGACGGCCGCGGGGGATACGCAGTATTTT
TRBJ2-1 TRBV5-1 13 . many CASSLGGSNEQFF TGCGCCAGCAGCTTAGGCGGATCCAATGAGCAGTTCTTC
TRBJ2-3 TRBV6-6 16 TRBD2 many CASSYSGTTFTDTQYF TGTGCCAGCAGTTACTCGGGGACTACCTTCACAGATACGCAGTATTTT
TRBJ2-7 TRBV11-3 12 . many CASSLEGGEQYF TGTGCCAGCAGCTTAGAGGGTGGCGAGCAGTACTTC
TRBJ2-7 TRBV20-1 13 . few CSANFPGIREQYF TGCAGTGCCAACTTCCCCGGGATCCGCGAGCAGTACTTC
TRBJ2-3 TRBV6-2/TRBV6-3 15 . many CASSPALASTDTQYF TGTGCCAGCAGCCCCGCTCTAGCTTCCACAGATACGCAGTATTTT
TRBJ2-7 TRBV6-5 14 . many CASSYSPGPYEQYF TGTGCCAGCAGTTACTCGCCAGGGCCCTACGAGCAGTACTTC
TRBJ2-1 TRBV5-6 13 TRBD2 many CASSTSGGYEQFF TGTGCCAGCAGTACTAGCGGGGGATATGAGCAGTTCTTC
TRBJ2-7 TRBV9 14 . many CASSGGWGEHRRYF TGTGCCAGCAGCGGGGGTTGGGGTGAACACCGAAGGTACTTC
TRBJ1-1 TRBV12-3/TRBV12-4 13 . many CASRWGRNTEAFF TGTGCCAGCAGGTGGGGCAGGAACACTGAAGCTTTCTTT
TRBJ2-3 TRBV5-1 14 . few CASSFRQLPDTQYF TGCGCCAGCAGCTTCCGACAGCTCCCAGATACGCAGTATTTT
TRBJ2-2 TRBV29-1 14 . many CSVEGPGNTGELFF TGCAGCGTTGAGGGGCCGGGGAACACCGGGGAGCTGTTTTTT
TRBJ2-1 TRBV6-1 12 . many CASIQTYNEQFF TGTGCCAGCATACAGACCTACAATGAGCAGTTCTTC
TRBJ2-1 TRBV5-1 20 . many CASSKGQSRDWRSSYNEQFF TGCGCCAGCAGCAAAGGACAGAGTCGGGACTGGCGGAGCTCCTACAATGAGCAGTTCTTC
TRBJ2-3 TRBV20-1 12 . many CSARKGTDTQYF TGCAGTGCTAGAAAGGGCACAGATACGCAGTATTTT
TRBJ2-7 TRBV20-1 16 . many CSAQLSLGDWSYEQYF TGCAGTGCCCAGTTATCCTTGGGGGATTGGTCCTACGAGCAGTACTTC
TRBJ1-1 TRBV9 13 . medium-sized CASSVGDRTEAFF TGTGCCAGCAGCGTAGGGGATCGGACTGAAGCTTTCTTT
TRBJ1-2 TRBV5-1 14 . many CASSGIDTGYGYTF TGCGCCAGCAGCGGAATCGACACTGGCTATGGCTACACCTTC
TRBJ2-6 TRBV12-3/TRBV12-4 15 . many CASSLVASGANVLTF TGTGCCAGCAGTTTAGTGGCCTCTGGGGCCAACGTCCTGACTTTC